These T cell receptor beta chains were read from a single sample in a study of shared clonotypes between healthy human individuals. Assay used: immunoSEQ multiplex PCR; TCRdb lists only in-frame clones, some missing. The sample carries hundreds of thousands of clones, around 67% recorded once. The material sequenced was memory CD4+ T cells sorted from blood. The receptors shown here come from a woman aged 25-40 years in good health. CDR3s include the opening cysteine and the closing phenylalanine or tryptophan. The order of the fields is V gene, clone size, D gene, J gene, CDR3 DNA, CDR3 protein. The D gene is left open where the match is weak. Size is omitted from some rows. Given values are once, few, many or a class for expanded clones.

TRBV5-1,-,-,TRBJ1-5,TGCGCCAGCAGCTTGGACGCAGGGAATCAGCCCCAGCATTTT,CASSLDAGNQPQHF
TRBV19,-,-,TRBJ2-6,TGTGCCAGTAGCACAGGGAGAGGGACTGGGGCCAACGTCCTGACTTTC,CASSTGRGTGANVLTF
TRBV6-4,-,TRBD2,TRBJ2-3,TGTGCCAGCAGTGACTTCGGGGGACTAGCGGCCACAGATACGCAGTATTTT,CASSDFGGLAATDTQYF
TRBV2,-,TRBD1,TRBJ1-5,TGTGCCAGCAGGGCTGACAGGGGGTTTGAACAGCCCCAGCATTTT,CASRADRGFEQPQHF
TRBV11-2,-,-,TRBJ2-7,TGTGCCAGCAGCTTTCGTACTGTTCAGGAGCAGTACTTC,CASSFRTVQEQYF
TRBV30,once,-,TRBJ2-5,TGTGCCTGGAGTGTCTTAGCCCAAGAGACCCAGTACTTC,CAWSVLAQETQYF
TRBV7-3,-,TRBD1,TRBJ2-7,TGTGCCAGCAGCTTACTAGGACAGGTTCCCTACGAGCAGTACTTC,CASSLLGQVPYEQYF
TRBV7-7,-,-,TRBJ2-1,TGTGCCAGCAGCTTAGGGCAAGAAACCTACAATGAGCAGTTCTTC,CASSLGQETYNEQFF
TRBV2,-,-,TRBJ2-3,TGTGCCAGCAGTATCAGGGGTACGGCAGATACGCAGTATTTT,CASSIRGTADTQYF
TRBV5-1,-,-,TRBJ2-1,TGCGCCAGCAGCTTGGCGCGGGACCCTTCCTACAATGAGCAGTTCTTC,CASSLARDPSYNEQFF
TRBV28,few,-,TRBJ2-6,TGTGCCAGCAGCCTTAGGGGGGCTGGGGCCAACGTCCTGACTTTC,CASSLRGAGANVLTF
TRBV9,-,-,TRBJ1-4,TGTGCCAGCAGCGTAGTGTCGAGCTTTTTAGCAACTAATGAAAAACTGTTTTTT,CASSVVSSFLATNEKLFF
TRBV5-1,-,-,TRBJ2-1,TGCGCCAGCAGCTTGGCGGACGTCAATGAGCAGTTCTTC,CASSLADVNEQFF
TRBV15,-,-,TRBJ2-7,TGTGCCACCAGCAATCCGGGAGTTGGCTACGAGCAGTACTTC,CATSNPGVGYEQYF
TRBV28,-,-,TRBJ1-2,TGTGCCAGCAGTTTGGCAGCCCCCACTGATGGCTACACCTTC,CASSLAAPTDGYTF
TRBV7-9,-,-,TRBJ1-3,TGTGCCAGCACCTCCTCGGGCTTTGGAAACACCATATATTTT,CASTSSGFGNTIYF
TRBV7-9,-,-,TRBJ2-3,TGTGCCAGCAGCTTCGGGGTCAAACCTTCTAGCACAGATACGCAGTATTTT,CASSFGVKPSSTDTQYF
TRBV10-3,-,TRBD1,TRBJ1-1,TGTGCCATCAGTCTGCAGGGGGACACTGAAGCTTTCTTT,CAISLQGDTEAFF
TRBV28,-,-,TRBJ1-2,TGTGCCAGCAGGCAACAGAGTAACTATGGCTACACCTTC,CASRQQSNYGYTF
TRBV5-4,-,-,TRBJ2-7,TGTGCCAGCAAGAGCGGCGGTGGCTACGAGCAGTACTTC,CASKSGGGYEQYF
TRBV28,once,TRBD1,TRBJ2-1,TGTGCCAGCAGAGGACAGGTTTTTGGGCAGTTCTTC,CASRGQVFGQFF
TRBV13,few,-,TRBJ1-2,TGTGCCAGCAGCTTAGGCCAGGGGTCCTATGGCTACACCTTC,CASSLGQGSYGYTF
TRBV5-6,-,TRBD2,TRBJ2-1,TGTGCCAGCAGCTTGGGTCGGGAGGTCTACAATGAGCAGTTCTTC,CASSLGREVYNEQFF
TRBV5-6,-,TRBD2,TRBJ2-2,TGTGCCAGCAGCCTCGGGACTAGCGGGTGGCTCGGGGAGCTGTTTTTT,CASSLGTSGWLGELFF
TRBV6-1,-,-,TRBJ1-5,TGTGCCAGCAGTGAAGTGGGGATGTGGAATAGCAATCAGCCCCAGCATTTT,CASSEVGMWNSNQPQHF
TRBV6-1,-,TRBD1,TRBJ1-4,TGTGCCAGCACCCAGGGGGGTACTAATGAAAAACTGTTTTTT,CASTQGGTNEKLFF
TRBV28,few,-,TRBJ1-2,TGTGCCAGCAGTTTATATCGACAGACAACCAACTATGGCTACACCTTC,CASSLYRQTTNYGYTF
TRBV5-1,-,-,TRBJ1-5,TGCGCCAGCAGCTCAGGATCAGGGACCTTAATACAGCCCCAGCATTTT,CASSSGSGTLIQPQHF
TRBV6-6,-,-,TRBJ2-1,TGTGCCAGCAGCCGGACAGTCAATGAGCAGTTCTTC,CASSRTVNEQFF
TRBV19,-,-,TRBJ2-6,TGTGCCAGTTTAACCGGGGCCAACGTCCTGACTTTC,CASLTGANVLTF
TRBV29-1,-,TRBD2,TRBJ2-5,TGCAGCGTTGAGGCCGGGGGGGAGACCCAGTACTTC,CSVEAGGETQYF
TRBV7-3,-,-,TRBJ2-3,TGTGCCAGCAGCTTGACGGGCGGTCCCACAGATACGCAGTATTTT,CASSLTGGPTDTQYF
TRBV11-2,few,-,TRBJ2-2,TGTGCCAGCAGCTTACAGGGAGGCACCGGGGAGCTGTTTTTT,CASSLQGGTGELFF
TRBV5-4,-,TRBD1,TRBJ2-7,TGTGCCAGCAGCTCCGGGACAGCCTACGAGCAGTACTTC,CASSSGTAYEQYF
TRBV4-1,few,-,TRBJ2-1,TGCGCCAGCACCCAAGGGGGGAGATTGGGGGGTGAGCAGTTCTTC,CASTQGGRLGGEQFF
TRBV6-5,-,-,TRBJ1-2,TGTGCCAGCAGTGAGGACTACTATGGCTACACCTTC,CASSEDYYGYTF
TRBV21-1,-,-,TRBJ2-5,TGTGCCAGCAGCAAGGGGACAGAGACCCAGTACTTC,CASSKGTETQYF
TRBV10-2,many,TRBD2,TRBJ2-3,TGCGCCAGCAGTAAGGGACTAGGACGAGCAGATACGCAGTATTTT,CASSKGLGRADTQYF
TRBV19,-,TRBD1,TRBJ2-6,TGTGCCAGTAGTGCCGGGACAGACCCCGGGGCCAACGTCCTGACTTTC,CASSAGTDPGANVLTF
TRBV29-1,-,-,TRBJ1-1,TGCAGCGTTCCAAACCAGGGCTTTCGCACTGAAGCTTTCTTT,CSVPNQGFRTEAFF
TRBV29-1,-,-,TRBJ1-1,TGCAGCGTTAAGGAGGGGCCGCCGTGGACTGAAGCTTTCTTT,CSVKEGPPWTEAFF
TRBV10-3,-,TRBD2,TRBJ2-7,TGTGCCATCAGGGAGACTAGCGGGTCTTCCCACGAGCAGTACTTC,CAIRETSGSSHEQYF